The sequence of this T cell receptor (beta chain) was determined in a study of blood T cell repertoires in COVID-19. V was pared by 3 bases and J by 12 bases, with 14 bases between. The CDR3 extends over 12 amino acids. The cohort comprised adults aged 18 to 89 years residing in about two dozen US areas. The assay was immunoSEQ multiplex PCR, and TCRdb's table has in-frame clones only and misses some. The table includes 150,000 to 200,000 clones, 82% detected once. Sequencing was done on a sample of PBMCs or T cells enriched from blood (not recorded which). This receptor was identified in a man aged 60-69 years who had recovered from COVID-19. The V and J genes are TRBV12-3 or TRBV12-4 and TRBJ1-1; D is uncertain. CDR3 amino acids: CASSFPVAGTFF. CDR3 DNA: TGTGCCAGCAGTTTCCCCGTCGCGGGAACTTTCTTT.